The clone carrying this T cell receptor beta chain was detected only a few times. The sample is drawn from a study of T-cell memory formation after mild COVID-19. The V and J ends lost 5 bases and 5 bases, in that order; junction bases with no gene match: 7. Germline V gives CDR1 MGHRA, CDR2 YSYEKL. This CDR3 spans 14 amino acids. MiXCR, applied by TCRdb to the 5' RACE reads, yields one record per CDR3 protein. The sample gives fewer than 300,000 distinct CDR3 sequences, around 15% of which show up once; more than 20% is in the top ten. This chain joins TRBV4-1 and TRBJ1-1; 8 nucleotides match TRBD1. This sequence originates from a young man who had mild COVID-19 (a few samples of this study predate the infection). Cell type and time point are not known. The specimen sequenced was PBMCs or a T cell subset sorted from them (not recorded which). The CDR3 loop is CASSKQGAGTEAFF. CDR3 bases: TGCGCCAGCAGCAAGCAGGGGGCGGGAACTGAAGCTTTCTTT.